This is a list of T cell receptor beta chains from one sample in a study of early T cells in non-severe SARS-CoV-2 infection. TCRdb re-called the 5' RACE reads with MiXCR, one entry per CDR3 protein. The table includes roughly 75,000 distinct CDR3 sequences, less than 20% detected once. Material: whole blood. Every receptor here comes from an adult who was a healthcare worker with PCR-confirmed SARS-CoV-2 infection or an uninfected control (not recorded which). Both conserved end residues are part of each CDR3. The D gene is left open where the match is weak. Size is stated for part of the rows, as once, few or many counts, or as a class when the clone is expanded.

v_call	j_call	clone_size	d_call	cdr3_aa	cdr3_nt
TRBV12-3/TRBV12-4	TRBJ2-1	many	TRBD2	CASSLRTSGSYNEQFF	TGTGCCAGCAGTTTGAGGACTAGCGGCTCCTACAATGAGCAGTTCTTC
TRBV5-1	TRBJ2-1	-	TRBD2	CASSRGLAYSSYNEQFF	TGCGCCAGCAGCCGAGGACTAGCCTACAGCTCCTACAATGAGCAGTTCTTC
TRBV20-1	TRBJ2-1	many	-	CSAPGRPRGSYNEQFF	TGCAGTGCTCCGGGCCGACCTCGGGGCTCCTACAATGAGCAGTTCTTC
TRBV29-1	TRBJ2-1	-	-	CRGDEGNEQFF	TGCAGGGGGGACGAGGGGAATGAGCAGTTCTTC
TRBV10-3	TRBJ2-3	few	-	CASRNTDTQYF	TGTGCCTCCAGGAACACAGATACGCAGTATTTT
TRBV9	TRBJ2-1	few	TRBD2	CASSPPGLAGVGEQFF	TGTGCCAGCAGCCCCCCCGGACTAGCGGGAGTGGGTGAGCAGTTCTTC
TRBV5-1	TRBJ2-4	many	TRBD2	CASSLAGTSGPLYF	TGCGCCAGCAGCTTGGCCGGGACTAGCGGGCCGTTGTACTTC
TRBV10-3	TRBJ2-2	few	-	CAISPLPTGELFF	TGTGCCATCAGTCCTTTACCCACCGGGGAGCTGTTTTTT
TRBV6-5	TRBJ1-2	-	TRBD1	CASSSGGRGYTF	TGTGCCAGCAGTTCAGGGGGCCGTGGCTACACCTTC
TRBV20-1	TRBJ2-7	few	TRBD2	CSASILLAGGILTYEQYF	TGCAGTGCTAGCATTCTACTAGCGGGAGGCATACTAACCTACGAGCAGTACTTC
TRBV29-1	TRBJ2-7	many	TRBD1	CSVTFRTGTYEQYF	TGCAGCGTAACCTTTAGGACAGGGACCTACGAGCAGTACTTC
TRBV3-1	TRBJ1-1	many	-	CASSQEVCAGAGEMNTEAFF	TGTGCCAGCAGCCAAGAAGTCTGTGCGGGGGCAGGTGAAATGAACACTGAAGCTTTCTTT
TRBV15	TRBJ2-3	many	TRBD2	CATSRAWGSGVLADTQYF	TGTGCCACCAGCAGGGCCTGGGGGAGCGGGGTGCTGGCAGATACGCAGTATTTT
TRBV11-3	TRBJ2-7	few	-	CASSLRRTSSYEQYF	TGTGCCAGCAGCTTAAGACGAACGAGTTCCTACGAGCAGTACTTC
TRBV2	TRBJ2-1	-	TRBD2	CACTGLAKRNEQFF	TGTGCCTGTACGGGACTAGCGAAAAGGAATGAGCAGTTCTTC
TRBV29-1	TRBJ1-2	few	TRBD1	CSSRTGEGYTF	TGCAGCTCGCGGACAGGGGAGGGCTACACCTTC
TRBV3-1	TRBJ2-2	-	TRBD2	CASSPTSGSSGELFF	TGTGCCAGCAGCCCCACTAGCGGGAGTTCCGGGGAGCTGTTTTTT